This T cell receptor (beta chain) was obtained from a study of blood T cell repertoires in COVID-19. About the research overall: Researchers got acute and convalescent COVID-19 samples from the United States, Italy and Spain. Sample material is recorded as cDNA or gDNA derived from T cells, B-cell-depleted T cells, or PBMCs.

As to this clone: In the same sample, other DNA sequences code for this CDR3.

Per germline, CDR1 MNHEY and CDR2 SVGAGI. The ends were cut back, 1 base at V and 7 bases at J, with 13 bases in the middle. The CDR3 length is 15 residues. Clones were sequenced by immunoSEQ multiplex PCR, and TCRdb holds only the in-frame ones, with some missing. The data show approximately 350,000 clones, around 92% seen once. Sequenced: peripheral blood. The gene calls are TRBV6-5 and TRBJ1-4, with D possibly TRBD1 on 6 matching bases. This clonotype originated in a man aged 40-49 years with acute or convalescent COVID-19. In DNA, the CDR3 is TGTGCCAGCAGTTACTTGGGTAGGGGGAGTGAAAAACTGTTTTTT. Translation gives CASSYLGRGSEKLFF.